The clone carrying this T cell receptor (beta chain) showed up just a few times. The entry originates in a study of T-cell memory formation after mild COVID-19. With 5 bases removed from V and 4 bases from J, the gap between germline ends came to 20 bases. CDR3 length: 16 residues. Germline CDR1 reads SGHTA; CDR2 reads FQGTGA. TCR alpha and TCR beta cDNA libraries carrying sample barcodes and UMIs came from 5'RACE with constant-segment primers. TCRdb used MiXCR to reprocess the 5' RACE reads, holding one entry per CDR3 protein. The table includes more than 300,000 distinct CDR3 sequences, around 15% detected once.

The gene calls are TRBV7-3 and TRBJ1-2; tentative D call: TRBD1 (5 bases). The material sequenced was PBMCs or a T cell subset sorted from them (not recorded which). The receptor comes from a man younger than 35 who had mild COVID-19 (a few samples of this study predate the infection). Cell type and time point are not known. In DNA form, the CDR3 reads TGTGCCAGCAGCCCCGTCCCCGGGACGGGAGTCTATGGCTACACCTTC. Protein: CASSPVPGTGVYGYTF. Complete variable domain (other parts from reference TRBV7-3 and TRBJ1-2): GAGVSQTPSNKVTEKGKYVELRCDPISGHTALYWYRQSLGQGPEFLIYFQGTGAADDSGLPNDRFFAVRPEGSVSTLKIQRTERGDSAVYLCASSPVPGTGVYGYTFGSGTRLTVV.